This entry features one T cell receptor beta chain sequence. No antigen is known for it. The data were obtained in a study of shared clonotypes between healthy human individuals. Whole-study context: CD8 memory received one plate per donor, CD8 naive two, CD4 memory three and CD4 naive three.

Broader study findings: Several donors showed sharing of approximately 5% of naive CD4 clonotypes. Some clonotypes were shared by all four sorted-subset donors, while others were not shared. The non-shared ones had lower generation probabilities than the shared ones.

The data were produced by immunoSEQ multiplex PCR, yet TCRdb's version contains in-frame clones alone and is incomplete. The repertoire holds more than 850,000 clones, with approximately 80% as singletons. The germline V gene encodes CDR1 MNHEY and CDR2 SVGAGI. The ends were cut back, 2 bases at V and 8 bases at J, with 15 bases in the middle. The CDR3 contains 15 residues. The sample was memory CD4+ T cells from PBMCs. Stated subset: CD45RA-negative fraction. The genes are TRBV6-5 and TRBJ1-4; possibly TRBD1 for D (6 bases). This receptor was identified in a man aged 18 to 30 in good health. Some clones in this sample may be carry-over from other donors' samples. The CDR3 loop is CASSYGPGAGEKLFF. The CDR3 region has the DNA TGTGCCAGCAGTTACGGCCCAGGGGCGGGCGAAAAACTGTTTTTT.